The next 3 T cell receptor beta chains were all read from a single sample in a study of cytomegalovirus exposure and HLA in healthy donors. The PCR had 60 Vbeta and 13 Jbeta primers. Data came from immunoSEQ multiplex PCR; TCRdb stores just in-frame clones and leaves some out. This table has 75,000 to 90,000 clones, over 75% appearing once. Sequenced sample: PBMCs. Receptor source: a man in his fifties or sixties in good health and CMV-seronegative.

The CDR3 bases are TGTGCCAGCAGTGAAATCCCCGACACTGAAGCTTTCTTT. Its translation: CASSEIPDTEAFF. The chain combines TRBV6-1 with TRBJ1-1, with D unclear. CDR3 length equals 13 residues. Germline loops: CDR1 MNHNS, CDR2 SASEGT. Trimming stripped 2 bases from V and 3 bases from J, with 7 bases between.

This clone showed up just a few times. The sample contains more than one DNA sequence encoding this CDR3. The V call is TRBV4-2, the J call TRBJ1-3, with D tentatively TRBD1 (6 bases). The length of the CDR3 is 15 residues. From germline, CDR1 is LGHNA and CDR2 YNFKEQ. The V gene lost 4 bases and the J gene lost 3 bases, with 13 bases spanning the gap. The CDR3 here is CASSPPGEGGNTIYF. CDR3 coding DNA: TGTGCCAGCAGCCCTCCAGGGGAAGGTGGAAACACCATATATTTT.

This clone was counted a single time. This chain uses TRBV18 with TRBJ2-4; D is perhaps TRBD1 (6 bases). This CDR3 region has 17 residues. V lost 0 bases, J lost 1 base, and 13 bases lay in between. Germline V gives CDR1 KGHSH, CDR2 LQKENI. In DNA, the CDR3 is TGTGCCAGCTCACCACCGTCAGGGGTAATCGCCAAAAACATTCAGTACTTC. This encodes CASSPPSGVIAKNIQYF.